This T cell receptor (beta chain) was captured by sequencing in a study of cytomegalovirus exposure and HLA in healthy donors. The germline V gene has CDR1 SGHTA and CDR2 FQGNSA. This CDR3 is built from 15 residues. Trimming removed 0 bases from V and 9 bases from J; junction bases left unmatched: 6. Vbeta (60) and Jbeta (13) primers were used in the PCR. Profiled with immunoSEQ multiplex PCR; TCRdb holds only in-frame clones, not every one. The table includes under 200,000 clones, 79% detected once. Study-wide findings and caveats: CMV antigen specificity of three CMV-associated chains was confirmed in vitro.

About this clone: Its specificity is not known.

This receptor was identified in a woman in her forties or fifties in good health and CMV-seronegative. This sequence joins TRBV7-2 and TRBJ2-1; 9 bases line up with TRBD2. Sequencing was carried out using PBMCs. The CDR3: CASSLASGRLGEQFF. The CDR3, as DNA: TGTGCCAGCAGCTTAGCCAGCGGGAGGTTGGGTGAGCAGTTCTTC.